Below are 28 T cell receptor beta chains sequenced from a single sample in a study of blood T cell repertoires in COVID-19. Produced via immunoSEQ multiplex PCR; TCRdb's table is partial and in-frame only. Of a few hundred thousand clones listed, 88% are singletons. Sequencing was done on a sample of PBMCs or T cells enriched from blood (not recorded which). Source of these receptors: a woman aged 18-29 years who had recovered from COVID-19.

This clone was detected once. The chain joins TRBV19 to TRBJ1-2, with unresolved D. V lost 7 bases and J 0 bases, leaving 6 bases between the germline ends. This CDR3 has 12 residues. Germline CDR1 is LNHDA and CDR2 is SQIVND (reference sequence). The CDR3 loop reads CASTVANYGYTF. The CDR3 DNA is TGTGCCAGTACCGTCGCTAACTATGGCTACACCTTC. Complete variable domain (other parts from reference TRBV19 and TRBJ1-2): DGGITQSPKYLFRKEGQNVTLSCEQNLNHDAMYWYRQDPGQGLRLIYYSQIVNDFQKGDIAEGYSVSREKKESFPLTVTSAQKNPTAFYLCASTVANYGYTFGSGTRLTVV.

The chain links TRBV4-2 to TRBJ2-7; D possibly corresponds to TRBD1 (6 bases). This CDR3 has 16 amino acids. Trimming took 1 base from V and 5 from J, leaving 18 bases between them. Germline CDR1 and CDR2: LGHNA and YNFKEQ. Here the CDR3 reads CASSQAGRGLTHEQYF. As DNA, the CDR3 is TGTGCCAGCAGCCAAGCAGGCAGGGGATTGACCCACGAGCAGTACTTC.

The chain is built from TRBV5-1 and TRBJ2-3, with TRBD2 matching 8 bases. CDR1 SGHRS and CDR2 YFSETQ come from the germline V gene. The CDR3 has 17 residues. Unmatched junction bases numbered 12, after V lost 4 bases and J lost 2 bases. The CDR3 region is CASSARGGSSNTDTQYF. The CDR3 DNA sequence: TGCGCCAGCAGCGCCCGCGGGGGGTCCTCAAACACAGATACGCAGTATTTT. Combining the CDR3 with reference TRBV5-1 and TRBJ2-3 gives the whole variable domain KAGVTQTPRYLIKTRGQQVTLSCSPISGHRSVSWYQQTPGQGLQFLFEYFSETQRNKGNFPGRFSGRQFSNSRSEMNVSTLELGDSALYLCASSARGGSSNTDTQYFGPGTRLTVL.

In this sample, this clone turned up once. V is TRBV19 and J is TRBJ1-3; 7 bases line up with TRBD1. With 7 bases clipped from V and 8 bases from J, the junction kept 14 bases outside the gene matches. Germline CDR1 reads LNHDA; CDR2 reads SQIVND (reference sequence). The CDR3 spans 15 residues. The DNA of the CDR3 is TGTGCCAGTACCTCTCCCGGAGGGGGCTTGCACACCATATATTTT. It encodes CASTSPGGGLHTIYF. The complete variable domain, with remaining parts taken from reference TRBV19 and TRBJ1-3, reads DGGITQSPKYLFRKEGQNVTLSCEQNLNHDAMYWYRQDPGQGLRLIYYSQIVNDFQKGDIAEGYSVSREKKESFPLTVTSAQKNPTAFYLCASTSPGGGLHTIYFGEGSWLTVV.

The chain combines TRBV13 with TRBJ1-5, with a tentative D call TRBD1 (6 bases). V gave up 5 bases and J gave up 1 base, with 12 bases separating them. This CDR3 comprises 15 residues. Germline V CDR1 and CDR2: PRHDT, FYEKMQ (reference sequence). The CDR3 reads CASSRGGHSNQPQHF. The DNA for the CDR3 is TGTGCCAGCAGCCGGGGGGGACACAGCAATCAGCCCCAGCATTTT.

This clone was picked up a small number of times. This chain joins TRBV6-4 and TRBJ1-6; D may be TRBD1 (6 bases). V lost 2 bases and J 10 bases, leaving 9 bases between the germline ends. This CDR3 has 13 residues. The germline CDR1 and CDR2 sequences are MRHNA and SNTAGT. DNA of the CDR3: TGTGCCAGCAGTGACCTCAGGGGATCACCCCTCCACTTT. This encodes CASSDLRGSPLHF.

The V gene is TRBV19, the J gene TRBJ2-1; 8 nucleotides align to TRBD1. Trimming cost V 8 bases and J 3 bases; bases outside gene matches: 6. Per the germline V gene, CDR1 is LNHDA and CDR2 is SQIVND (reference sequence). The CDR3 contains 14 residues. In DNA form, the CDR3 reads TGTGCCAGTTCAGGGGGCTACGGCTACAATGAGCAGTTCTTC. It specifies CASSGGYGYNEQFF.

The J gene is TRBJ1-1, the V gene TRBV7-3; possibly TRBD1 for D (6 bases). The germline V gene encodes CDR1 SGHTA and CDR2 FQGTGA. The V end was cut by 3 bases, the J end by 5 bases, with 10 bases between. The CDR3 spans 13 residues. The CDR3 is CASSLGARTEAFF. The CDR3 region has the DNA TGTGCCAGCAGCTTGGGGGCTCGGACTGAAGCTTTCTTT.

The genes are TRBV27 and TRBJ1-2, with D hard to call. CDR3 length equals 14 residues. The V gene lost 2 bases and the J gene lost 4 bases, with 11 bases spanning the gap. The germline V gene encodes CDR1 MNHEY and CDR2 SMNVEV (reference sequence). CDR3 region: CASSLDPEGYGYTF. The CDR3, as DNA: TGTGCCAGCAGTTTAGATCCGGAGGGCTATGGCTACACCTTC.

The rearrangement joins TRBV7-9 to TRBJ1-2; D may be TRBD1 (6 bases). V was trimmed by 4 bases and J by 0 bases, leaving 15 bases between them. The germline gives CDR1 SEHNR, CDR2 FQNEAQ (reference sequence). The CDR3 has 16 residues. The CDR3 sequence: CASSYSDRETNYGYTF. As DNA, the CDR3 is TGTGCCAGCAGCTACTCGGACAGAGAAACTAACTATGGCTACACCTTC.

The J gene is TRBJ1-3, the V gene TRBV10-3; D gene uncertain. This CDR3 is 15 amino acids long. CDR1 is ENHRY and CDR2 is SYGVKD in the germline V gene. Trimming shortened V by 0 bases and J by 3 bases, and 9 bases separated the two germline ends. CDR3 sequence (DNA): TGTGCCATCAGTGAGTCGACAACGGTTGGAAACACCATATATTTT. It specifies CAISESTTVGNTIYF.

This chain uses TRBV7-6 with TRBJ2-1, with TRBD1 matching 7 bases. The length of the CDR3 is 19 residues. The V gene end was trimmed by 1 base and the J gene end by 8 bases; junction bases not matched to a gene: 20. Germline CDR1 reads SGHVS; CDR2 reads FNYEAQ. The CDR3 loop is CASSLGLRSRPGGIHEQFF. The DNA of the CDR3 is TGTGCCAGCAGCTTAGGCCTCCGATCACGGCCAGGGGGAATCCATGAGCAGTTCTTC.

CDR3 nucleotides: TGTGCCAGCGGGCGGGGGCCCGGCTACGAGCAGTACTTC. It encodes CASGRGPGYEQYF. The rearrangement joins TRBV2 to TRBJ2-7, with D maybe TRBD2 (7 bases). The CDR3 totals 13 residues. From germline, CDR1 is SNHLY and CDR2 FYNNEI. V lost 8 bases and J 3 bases, leaving 14 bases between the germline ends.

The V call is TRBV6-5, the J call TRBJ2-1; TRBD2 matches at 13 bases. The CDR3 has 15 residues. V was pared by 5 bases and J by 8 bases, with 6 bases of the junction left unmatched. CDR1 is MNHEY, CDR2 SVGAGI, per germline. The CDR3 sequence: CASSRTSGGSDEQFF. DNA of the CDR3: TGTGCCAGCAGTAGGACTAGCGGGGGTTCGGATGAGCAGTTCTTC.

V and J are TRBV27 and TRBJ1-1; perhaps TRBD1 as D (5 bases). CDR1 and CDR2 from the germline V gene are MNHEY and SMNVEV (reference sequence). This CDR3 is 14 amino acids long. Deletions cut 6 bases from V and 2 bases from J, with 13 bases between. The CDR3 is CASSVSGGNTEAFF. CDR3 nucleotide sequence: TGTGCCAGCAGCGTCTCGGGGGGTAACACTGAAGCTTTCTTT.

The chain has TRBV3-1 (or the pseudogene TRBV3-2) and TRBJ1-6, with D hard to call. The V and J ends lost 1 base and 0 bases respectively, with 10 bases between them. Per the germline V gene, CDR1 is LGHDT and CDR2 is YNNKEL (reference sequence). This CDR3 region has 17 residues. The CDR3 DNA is TGTGCCAGCAGCCAAGTGAGATTGAGCTCCTATAATTCACCCCTCCACTTT. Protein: CASSQVRLSSYNSPLHF.

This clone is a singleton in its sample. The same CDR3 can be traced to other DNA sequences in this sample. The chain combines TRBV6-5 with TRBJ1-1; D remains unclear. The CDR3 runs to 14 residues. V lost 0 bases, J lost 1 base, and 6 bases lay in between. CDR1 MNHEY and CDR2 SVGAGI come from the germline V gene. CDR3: CASSYSTGNTEAFF. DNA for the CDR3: TGTGCCAGCAGTTACTCGACGGGGAACACTGAAGCTTTCTTT.

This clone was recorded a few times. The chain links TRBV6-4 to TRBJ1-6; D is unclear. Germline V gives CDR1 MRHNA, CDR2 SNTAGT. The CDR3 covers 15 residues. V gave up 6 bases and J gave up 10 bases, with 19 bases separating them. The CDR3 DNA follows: TGTGCCAGCAGCGTCGGAGAGGGTTCGGGATCACCCCTCCACTTT. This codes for CASSVGEGSGSPLHF.

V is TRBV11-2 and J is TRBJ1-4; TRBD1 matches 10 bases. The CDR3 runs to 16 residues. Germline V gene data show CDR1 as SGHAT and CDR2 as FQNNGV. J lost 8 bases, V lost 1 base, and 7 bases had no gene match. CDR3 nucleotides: TGTGCCAGCAGCTTAGTGCGGACAGGGGGAGACGAAAAACTGTTTTTT. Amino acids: CASSLVRTGGDEKLFF.

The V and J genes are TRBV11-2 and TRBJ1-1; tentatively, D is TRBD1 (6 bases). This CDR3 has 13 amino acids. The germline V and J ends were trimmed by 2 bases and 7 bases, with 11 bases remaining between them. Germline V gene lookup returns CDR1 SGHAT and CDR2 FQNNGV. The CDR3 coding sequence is TGTGCCAGCAGCTTATTCAGGGGCCTTGAAGCTTTCTTT. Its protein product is CASSLFRGLEAFF.

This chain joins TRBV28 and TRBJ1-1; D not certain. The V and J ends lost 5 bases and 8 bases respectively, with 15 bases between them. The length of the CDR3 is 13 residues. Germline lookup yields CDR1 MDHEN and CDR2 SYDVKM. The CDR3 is CASSPLATTEAFF. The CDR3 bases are TGTGCCAGCAGTCCCCTCGCGACAACCGAAGCTTTCTTT.

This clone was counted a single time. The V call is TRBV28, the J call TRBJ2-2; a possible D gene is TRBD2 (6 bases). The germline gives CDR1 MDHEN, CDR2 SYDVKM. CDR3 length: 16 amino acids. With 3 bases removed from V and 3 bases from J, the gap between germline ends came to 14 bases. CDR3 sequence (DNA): TGTGCCAGCAGTTTCTGGGACGGGAGAGACACCGGGGAGCTGTTTTTT. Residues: CASSFWDGRDTGELFF.

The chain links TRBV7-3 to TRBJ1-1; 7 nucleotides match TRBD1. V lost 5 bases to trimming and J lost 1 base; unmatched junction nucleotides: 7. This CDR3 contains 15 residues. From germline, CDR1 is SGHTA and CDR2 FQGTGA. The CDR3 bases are TGTGCCAGCAGCCAAACAGGGGTTTCGAACACTGAAGCTTTCTTT. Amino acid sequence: CASSQTGVSNTEAFF.

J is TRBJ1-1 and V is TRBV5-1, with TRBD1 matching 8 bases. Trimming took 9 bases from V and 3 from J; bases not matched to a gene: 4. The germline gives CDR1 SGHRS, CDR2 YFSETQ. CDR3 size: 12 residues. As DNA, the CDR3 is TGCGCCACCTCGACAGGGGACACTGAAGCTTTCTTT. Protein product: CATSTGDTEAFF.

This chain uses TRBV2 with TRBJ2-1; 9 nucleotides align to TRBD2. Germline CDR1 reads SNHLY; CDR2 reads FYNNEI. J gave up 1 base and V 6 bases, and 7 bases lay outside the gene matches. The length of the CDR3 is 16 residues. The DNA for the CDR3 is TGTGCCAGCAGGGACTCTAGCGGGGATTCCTACAATGAGCAGTTCTTC. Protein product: CASRDSSGDSYNEQFF.

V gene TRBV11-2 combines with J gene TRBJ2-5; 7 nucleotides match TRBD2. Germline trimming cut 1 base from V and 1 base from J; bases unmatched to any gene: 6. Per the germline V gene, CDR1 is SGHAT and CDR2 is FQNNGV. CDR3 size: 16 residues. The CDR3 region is CASSLVLAAIQETQYF. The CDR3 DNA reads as TGTGCCAGCAGCTTAGTCCTAGCGGCTATCCAAGAGACCCAGTACTTC.

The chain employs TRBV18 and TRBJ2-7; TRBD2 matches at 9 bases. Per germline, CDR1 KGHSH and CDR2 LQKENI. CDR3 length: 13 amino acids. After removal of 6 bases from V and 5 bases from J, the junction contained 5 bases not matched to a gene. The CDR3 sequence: CASSPRLADEQYF. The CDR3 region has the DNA TGTGCCAGCTCCCCTAGACTAGCGGACGAGCAGTACTTC.

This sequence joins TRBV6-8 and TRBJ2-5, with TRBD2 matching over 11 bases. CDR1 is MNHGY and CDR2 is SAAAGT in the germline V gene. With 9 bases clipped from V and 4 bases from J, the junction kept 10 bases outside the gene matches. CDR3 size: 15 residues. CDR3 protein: CARHPPSGGRETQYF. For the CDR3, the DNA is TGTGCCAGACACCCTCCTAGCGGGGGGCGAGAGACCCAGTACTTC.